These 14 T cell receptor beta chains were all obtained from the same sample, sequenced in a study of shared clonotypes between healthy human individuals. The table came from immunoSEQ multiplex PCR; TCRdb's copy has only in-frame clones and leaves some out. This table holds around 1.1 million clones, around 78% found once. Sequencing used memory CD4+ T cells from PBMCs. Subset: CD45RA-negative fraction. These TCRs come from a man younger than 30 in good health. Some clones in this sample may be carry-over from other donors' samples.

The chain carries TRBV5-1 and TRBJ2-1; 7 positions agree with TRBD1. J lost 10 bases, V lost 2 bases, and 9 bases had no gene match. The CDR3 has 14 residues. Per germline, CDR1 SGHRS and CDR2 YFSETQ. In DNA, the CDR3 is TGCGCCAGCAGCTTTCAAGTCGCCAGGGGGGAGCAGTTCTTC. This codes for CASSFQVARGEQFF.

This chain joins TRBV30 and TRBJ1-5; TRBD1 aligns across 8 bases. The CDR3 is 14 residues long. CDR1 is GTSNPN and CDR2 is SVGIG in the germline V gene (reference sequence). After removal of 0 bases from V and 4 bases from J, the junction contained 2 bases not matched to a gene. Written as DNA, the CDR3 is TGTGCCTGGAGTGTACGACAGGGGAATCAGCCCCAGCATTTT. Its translation: CAWSVRQGNQPQHF.

This chain links TRBV7-9 with TRBJ1-1; the D is unclear. With 5 bases removed from V and 3 bases from J, the gap between germline ends came to 13 bases. In germline, CDR1 is SEHNR, CDR2 FQNEAQ (reference sequence). This CDR3 comprises 14 residues. CDR3: CASSLGGTDTEAFF. The CDR3 region has the DNA TGTGCCAGCAGCCTCGGCGGAACAGACACTGAAGCTTTCTTT.

The chain carries TRBV30 and TRBJ1-5; 8 bases match TRBD1. With 3 bases clipped from V and 6 bases from J, the junction kept 13 bases outside the gene matches. CDR3 length: 16 amino acids. Germline CDR1 reads GTSNPN; CDR2 reads SVGIG (reference sequence). CDR3 amino acids: CAWSRGRTGRGQPQHF. As DNA, the CDR3 is TGTGCCTGGAGCCGCGGACGGACAGGGAGAGGTCAGCCCCAGCATTTT.

This clone was observed a handful of times. This sequence joins TRBV20-1 and TRBJ2-5; possible D gene TRBD2, 5 bases. CDR3 length: 11 amino acids. Per the germline V gene, CDR1 is DFQATT and CDR2 is SNEGSKA (reference sequence). CDR3 protein: CSFEGVETQYF. The CDR3 nucleotides read TGCAGCTTCGAGGGAGTGGAGACCCAGTACTTC.

The chain recombines TRBV7-9 with TRBJ2-7, with 7 bases aligning to TRBD2. CDR3 length: 14 residues. CDR1 is SEHNR and CDR2 is FQNEAQ in the germline V gene (reference sequence). With V trimmed by 6 bases and J by 1 base, 6 bases remained unmatched. The CDR3 bases are TGTGCCAGCAGTTCAGGACTAGATTCCTACGAGCAGTACTTC. It specifies CASSSGLDSYEQYF.

The V gene is TRBV7-2, the J gene TRBJ2-4; 7 bases fit TRBD2. From germline, CDR1 is SGHTA and CDR2 FQGNSA. This CDR3 comprises 13 residues. V was pared by 5 bases and J by 12 bases, with 10 bases of the junction left unmatched. The CDR3 DNA follows: TGTGCCAGCAGCGCATGGGCGGGGGAGGCTCAGTACTTC. This sequence encodes CASSAWAGEAQYF.

This chain uses TRBV19 with TRBJ1-2, with TRBD1 as a possible D gene (5 bases). Trimming removed 5 bases from V and 2 bases from J, with 18 bases in between. The germline gives CDR1 LNHDA, CDR2 SQIVND (reference sequence). The CDR3 covers 16 residues. The CDR3 bases are TGTGCCAGTAGTGACTTGGCAGGGAGAAGAAACTATGGCTACACCTTC. This sequence encodes CASSDLAGRRNYGYTF.

This clone came up once. V and J are TRBV11-2 and TRBJ2-1, with D tentatively TRBD1 (6 bases). CDR3 length: 15 residues. Germline lookup yields CDR1 SGHAT and CDR2 FQNNGV. The germline V and J ends were trimmed by 5 bases and 2 bases, with 13 bases remaining between them. The CDR3 sequence: CASSEGEGTYNEQFF. The CDR3 nucleotides read TGTGCCAGCAGCGAGGGGGAAGGGACCTACAATGAGCAGTTCTTC.

This clone was observed a few times. A read error may produce the germline difference seen at one junction end. The genes are TRBV2 and TRBJ1-5; D unclear. The CDR3 extends over 13 amino acids. In germline, CDR1 is SNHLY, CDR2 FYNNEI. CDR3 sequence (DNA): TGTGCCAGCACTGAAAGGTGGAATCAGCCCCAGCATTTT. Protein sequence: CASTERWNQPQHF.

V is TRBV29-1 and J is TRBJ2-1, with D perhaps matching TRBD1 (5 bases). V was shortened by 6 bases and J by 4 bases, with 13 bases between the two germline ends. Germline values: CDR1 SQVTM, CDR2 ANQGSEA. This CDR3 spans 13 amino acids. DNA for the CDR3: TGCAGCGTCCCAGGGTTCGCATACAATGAGCAGTTCTTC. Translation gives CSVPGFAYNEQFF.

Concerning this clone: No DNA is shown, since the ends of the CDR3 on it are uncertain; the CDR3 is the one TCRdb lists. The CDR3 protein is CASSKALFGEGTNEKLFF. The chain combines TRBV21-1 with TRBJ1-4. TRBV21-1 is deemed a pseudogene. Counting both end residues, the CDR3 totals 18 amino acids.

The chain carries TRBV5-4 and TRBJ1-1; no clear D. The CDR3 runs 15 residues. Germline CDR1 is SGHNT and CDR2 is YYREEE (reference sequence). V dropped 0 bases and J dropped 0 bases, with 9 bases sitting between them. The CDR3 sequence: CASSLVPGMNTEAFF. CDR3 DNA: TGTGCCAGCAGCTTGGTTCCAGGTATGAACACTGAAGCTTTCTTT.

This rearrangement joins TRBV7-3 to TRBJ2-3; D gene ambiguous. Germline CDR1 and CDR2: SGHTA and FQGTGA. This CDR3 region has 15 residues. V lost 5 bases and J lost 0, with 12 bases in between. This chain's CDR3 is CASSPRGTSTDTQYF. CDR3 nucleotides: TGTGCCAGCAGCCCGCGCGGAACTAGCACAGATACGCAGTATTTT.